This TCR beta chain appears in the sequencing data of a study of T cell responses to AZD1222 COVID-19 vaccine. Regarding the study as a whole: Seropositivity was recorded at baseline in only a handful of AZD1222 recipients. The CD4 TCRs associated with vaccination extended across spike and predominated at 160-218 and 743-854.

Profiled with immunoSEQ multiplex PCR; TCRdb holds only in-frame clones, not every one. This sample has over 40,000 clones, with 65% to 85% found just once. CDR3 length equals 15 residues. Germline V gives CDR1 GTSNPN, CDR2 SVGIG (reference sequence). Trimming stripped 5 bases from V and 7 bases from J, with 24 bases between. About this clone: As yet, its antigen is unknown.

J is TRBJ2-7 and V is TRBV30; TRBD1 might be the D (6 bases). The material was peripheral blood, obtained on day 0 of AZD1222 vaccination. The clonotype comes from an adult in good health. This CDR3 reads CAWARFARGNLEQYF. In DNA, the CDR3 is TGTGCCTGGGCCCGGTTTGCTAGGGGGAATCTTGAGCAGTACTTC.